The clone carrying this T cell receptor beta chain has at least ten counts. The data were obtained in a study of T-cell reconstitution after alpha-beta-depleted transplantation in children. Molecular barcoding with unique molecular identifiers was used for the TCRbeta library. Each CDR3 protein is one row after TCRdb ran MiXCR on the PCR reads. The repertoire has 150,000 to 200,000 distinct CDR3 sequences, 6% to 7% of them found once; the top ten carry roughly 3%. The sample was PBMCs from the stem cell graft donor, taken from the stem cell graft. This receptor was identified in a human donor who donated a stem cell graft to a child with Wiskott-Aldrich syndrome.

CDR3 loop: CAWSVLSYEQYF. CDR3 DNA sequence: TGTGCCTGGAGTGTACTCTCCTACGAGCAGTACTTC. This chain links TRBV30 with TRBJ2-7; D call uncertain. Germline V lookup: CDR1 GTSNPN, CDR2 SVGIG (reference sequence). The V end was cut by 0 bases, the J end by 0 bases, with 3 bases between. The CDR3 is 12 amino acids.